The rows below give T cell receptor beta chains drawn from one sample of a study of beta chain features in type 1 diabetes. Using immunoSEQ multiplex PCR, the repertoire was profiled, and TCRdb retains in-frame clones only, with some absent. The repertoire holds under 400,000 clones, with over 10% as singletons. Sequences were obtained from naive CD4+ T cells from blood. These receptors were collected from a woman aged 18-29 years with type 1 diabetes. The CDR3 runs from the conserved cysteine through the conserved F or W. Each record gives: clone size, V gene, J gene, CDR3 protein. Some rows mark clone size as missing; the rest say once, few, many or name a class of expanded clone.

size: -
V: TRBV5-1
J: TRBJ1-1
CDR3: CASSYRSDTEAFF

size: -
V: TRBV4-3
J: TRBJ2-3
CDR3: CASSQDERTDTQYF

size: -
V: TRBV5-1
J: TRBJ2-5
CDR3: CASSLARGQETQYF

size: -
V: TRBV25-1
J: TRBJ2-5
CDR3: CASSRQGTETQYF

size: few
V: TRBV11-2
J: TRBJ2-5
CDR3: CASSLTLAGQTQYF

size: few
V: TRBV9
J: TRBJ2-1
CDR3: CASSLRGDRGFNEQFF

size: -
V: TRBV30
J: TRBJ2-4
CDR3: CAWNPLKWAIQYF

size: few
V: TRBV7-2
J: TRBJ2-1
CDR3: CASSQEPGGTNEQFF

size: -
V: TRBV5-4
J: TRBJ2-6
CDR3: CASSLPSGFYSGANVLTF

size: -
V: TRBV18
J: TRBJ2-1
CDR3: CASSPPEGGPSYNEQFF

size: -
V: TRBV6-5
J: TRBJ2-7
CDR3: CASSAPTGGEQYF

size: -
V: TRBV4-1
J: TRBJ1-2
CDR3: CASSQVPFGQLGYTF

size: few
V: TRBV11-2
J: TRBJ1-5
CDR3: CASSLGANQPQHF

size: -
V: TRBV7-2
J: TRBJ2-4
CDR3: CASSLVVDKNIQYF

size: few
V: TRBV9
J: TRBJ2-7
CDR3: CASSVGGQDYSYEQYF

size: -
V: TRBV20-1
J: TRBJ2-7
CDR3: CSATETYEQYF

size: -
V: TRBV25-1
J: TRBJ2-7
CDR3: CASSESGAREQYF

size: few
V: TRBV30
J: TRBJ1-4
CDR3: CAWSFNQGSGEKLFF

size: -
V: TRBV19
J: TRBJ1-4
CDR3: CASKSQFEAADEKLFF

size: few
V: TRBV4-3
J: TRBJ2-2
CDR3: CASSQDNLGSNTGELFF

size: -
V: TRBV28
J: TRBJ2-5
CDR3: CASNALVASSGPAQYF

size: -
V: TRBV14
J: TRBJ1-1
CDR3: CASSRSLNTEAFF

size: few
V: TRBV29-1
J: TRBJ2-3
CDR3: CSVSLALDTQYF

size: few
V: TRBV7-9
J: TRBJ1-1
CDR3: CASSQKGTGVEAFF

size: few
V: TRBV30
J: TRBJ2-6
CDR3: CAWSGTGTGPSGANVLTF

size: few
V: TRBV4-3
J: TRBJ2-3
CDR3: CASSFQGTQYF

size: -
V: TRBV18
J: TRBJ2-5
CDR3: CASSPRQQETQYF

size: -
V: TRBV9
J: TRBJ1-4
CDR3: CASSVGSRAAKLFF

size: -
V: TRBV7-3
J: TRBJ2-6
CDR3: CASSSRGHGANVLTF

size: -
V: TRBV28
J: TRBJ1-2
CDR3: CASSAGGPNYGYTF

size: few
V: TRBV27
J: TRBJ1-2
CDR3: CASSSTGAYGYTF

size: -
V: TRBV13
J: TRBJ1-5
CDR3: CASSLQGPNQPQHF

size: few
V: TRBV2
J: TRBJ1-2
CDR3: CASQGGSNYGYTF

size: -
V: TRBV7-9
J: TRBJ2-5
CDR3: CATRRTETETQYF

size: -
V: TRBV28
J: TRBJ2-1
CDR3: CASLPNPGLGYNEQFF

size: -
V: TRBV18
J: TRBJ1-2
CDR3: CASSPPSGTGGLVGYTF

size: few
V: TRBV30
J: TRBJ2-5
CDR3: CAWSVMGQGKETQYF

size: -
V: TRBV18
J: TRBJ2-7
CDR3: CASSLGTSGEQYF

size: few
V: TRBV6-5
J: TRBJ1-1
CDR3: CASRRTGNTEAFF

size: -
V: TRBV27
J: TRBJ1-2
CDR3: CASRQHQPGAYGYTF

size: -
V: TRBV9
J: TRBJ1-5
CDR3: CASSVSSSNQPQHF

size: -
V: TRBV7-9
J: TRBJ1-4
CDR3: CASRRLANEKLFF

size: few
V: TRBV5-4
J: TRBJ2-3
CDR3: CASTTGTGFGDTQYF

size: few
V: TRBV4-3
J: TRBJ2-2
CDR3: CASSQEVAGNTGELFF

size: -
V: TRBV7-8
J: TRBJ2-2
CDR3: CASSSSGVGTGELFF

size: -
V: TRBV6-5
J: TRBJ2-5
CDR3: CASRALAGDQETQYF

size: -
V: TRBV13
J: TRBJ2-1
CDR3: CASSSGTSGYNEQFF

size: few
V: TRBV7-9
J: TRBJ1-1
CDR3: CASSLALGNTEAFF

size: few
V: TRBV25-1
J: TRBJ2-3
CDR3: CASSEGPLTDTQYF

size: few
V: TRBV7-2
J: TRBJ2-5
CDR3: CASSLGLATETQYF

size: few
V: TRBV5-1
J: TRBJ2-5
CDR3: CASSEAGVRETQYF

size: -
V: TRBV7-2
J: TRBJ2-2
CDR3: CASRQGQGEAGELFF

size: -
V: TRBV7-2
J: TRBJ1-2
CDR3: CASSTTGDNYGYTF

size: few
V: TRBV28
J: TRBJ2-7
CDR3: CASRLGGTSRDEQYF

size: few
V: TRBV5-1
J: TRBJ1-2
CDR3: CASSLGQTAGYTF